The 8 T cell receptor beta chains presented below share a single source sample, sequenced in a study of ipilimumab plus nivolumab after autologous stem cell transplantation. Clones were sequenced by immunoSEQ multiplex PCR, and TCRdb holds only the in-frame ones, with some missing. The sample has fewer than 85,000 clones, approximately 86% seen once; the top ten hold less than 2.5%. This specimen consisted of PBMCs, obtained in a trial of ipilimumab plus nivolumab as post-transplant consolidation. The receptors were gathered from a male donor with diffuse large B-cell lymphoma.

The chain couples TRBV2 to TRBJ1-5; D ambiguous. With 7 bases removed from V and 5 bases from J, the gap between germline ends came to 12 bases. The CDR3 spans 13 residues. CDR1 and CDR2 (germline): SNHLY, FYNNEI. CDR3 sequence reads: CASTGRWDQPQHF. CDR3 DNA sequence: TGTGCCAGCACTGGGCGATGGGATCAGCCCCAGCATTTT. Full variable domain (outside the CDR3, taken from reference TRBV2 and TRBJ1-5): EPEVTQTPSHQVTQMGQEVILRCVPISNHLYFYWYRQILGQKVEFLVSFYNNEISEKSEIFDDQFSVERPDGSNFTLKIRSTKLEDSAMYFCASTGRWDQPQHFGDGTRLSIL.

On this clone itself: The sample carries other DNA sequences with the same CDR3. The CDR3: CASSIRDTNTEAFF. As DNA, the CDR3 is TGTGCCAGTAGTATCCGGGACACAAACACTGAAGCTTTCTTT. The chain uses TRBV19 and TRBJ1-1; a weak D match, TRBD1 (6 bases). The CDR3 totals 14 residues. V lost 3 bases and J 2 bases, leaving 10 bases between the germline ends. CDR1 and CDR2 (germline): LNHDA, SQIVND (reference sequence).

The chain combines TRBV27 with TRBJ2-2; a possible D gene is TRBD1 (5 bases). The germline V gene has CDR1 MNHEY and CDR2 SMNVEV (reference sequence). CDR3 size: 15 residues. Trimming cost V 3 bases and J 1 base, with 9 bases left between them. CDR3 in DNA: TGTGCCAGCAGTTTCGACAGAGTGAACACCGGGGAGCTGTTTTTT. Protein: CASSFDRVNTGELFF.

The chain combines TRBV28 with TRBJ2-7; D perhaps matches TRBD1 (5 bases). The V gene's germline CDR1 is MDHEN and CDR2 SYDVKM. V lost 2 bases to trimming and J lost 6 bases, with 14 bases between them. The CDR3 loop spans 14 amino acids. The CDR3 DNA reads TGTGCCAGCAGTTTAGAGGCAGGGAAGGTCGAGCAGTACTTC. Translated: CASSLEAGKVEQYF.

The chain links TRBV30 to TRBJ2-2; possible D gene TRBD2, 5 bases. Trimming cost V 3 bases and J 5 bases, with 13 bases left between them. The CDR3 consists of 14 residues. Germline V gives CDR1 GTSNPN, CDR2 SVGIG (reference sequence). The CDR3 region has the DNA TGTGCCTGGAGCGAGGGATTGGAAACCGGGGAGCTGTTTTTT. It translates to CAWSEGLETGELFF.

This chain connects TRBV10-3 to TRBJ2-3; 11 nucleotides line up with TRBD2. The CDR3 spans 16 residues. Per germline, CDR1 ENHRY and CDR2 SYGVKD. Germline trimming cut 0 bases from V and 4 bases from J; bases unmatched to any gene: 3. CDR3 amino acids: CAISESTSGDPDTQYF. The CDR3 DNA reads as TGTGCCATCAGTGAGTCGACTAGCGGGGACCCAGATACGCAGTATTTT.

The chain combines TRBV7-8 with TRBJ2-5; D gene uncertain. This CDR3 has 13 amino acids. Per the germline V gene, CDR1 is SGHVS and CDR2 is FQNEAQ. V lost 1 base and J 5 bases, leaving 8 bases between the germline ends. CDR3 protein: CASSLGLGETQYF. Written as DNA, the CDR3 is TGTGCCAGCAGCTTAGGGTTGGGGGAGACCCAGTACTTC.

This clone is a singleton in its sample. The CDR3 spells CASSLVETDTYGYTF. The CDR3 coding sequence is TGTGCCAGCAGCTTGGTTGAGACCGACACCTATGGCTACACCTTC. This sequence joins TRBV5-4 and TRBJ1-2; the D is unclear. Germline CDR1 SGHNT, CDR2 YYREEE (reference sequence). Trimming pared 0 bases from V and 4 bases from J, leaving 13 bases between. CDR3 size: 15 residues.